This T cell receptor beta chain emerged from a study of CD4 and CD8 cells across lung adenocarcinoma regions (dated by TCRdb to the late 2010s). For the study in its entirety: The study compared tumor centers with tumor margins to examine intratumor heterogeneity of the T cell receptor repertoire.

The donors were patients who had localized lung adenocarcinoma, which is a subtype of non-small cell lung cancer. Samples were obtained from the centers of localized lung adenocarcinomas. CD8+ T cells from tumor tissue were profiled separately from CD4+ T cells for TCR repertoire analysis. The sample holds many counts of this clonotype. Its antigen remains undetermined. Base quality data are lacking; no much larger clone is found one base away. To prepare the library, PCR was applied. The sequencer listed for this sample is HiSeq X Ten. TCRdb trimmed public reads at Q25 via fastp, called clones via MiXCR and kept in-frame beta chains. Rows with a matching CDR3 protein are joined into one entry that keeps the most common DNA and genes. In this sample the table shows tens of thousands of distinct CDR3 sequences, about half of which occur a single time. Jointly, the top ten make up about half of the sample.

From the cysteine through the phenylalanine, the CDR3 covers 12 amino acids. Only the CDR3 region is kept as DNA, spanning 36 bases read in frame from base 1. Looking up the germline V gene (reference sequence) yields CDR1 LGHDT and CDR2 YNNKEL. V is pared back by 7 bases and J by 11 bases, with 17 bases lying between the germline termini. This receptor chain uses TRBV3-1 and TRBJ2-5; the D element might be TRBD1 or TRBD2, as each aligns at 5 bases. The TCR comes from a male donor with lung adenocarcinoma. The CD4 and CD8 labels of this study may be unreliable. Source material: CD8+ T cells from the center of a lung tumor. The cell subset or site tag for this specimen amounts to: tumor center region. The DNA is TGTGCCAGCACGGGACGGGATGGTCGGCAGTACTTC. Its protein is CASTGRDGRQYF.